Below, 27 T cell receptor beta chains from the same sample are listed, as sequenced in a study of Graves' ophthalmopathy and Graves' hyperthyroidism. RNA transcripts were the template, and TCR beta CDR3 regions were amplified from them. HTBI-primed RT-PCR formed the first round, and a multiplex PCR formed the second. TCRdb re-analysed the multiplex PCR reads in MiXCR, keeping a single row per CDR3 protein. This table has about 40,000 distinct CDR3 sequences, more than 45% appearing once. The sample consisted of peripheral blood. The source is an adult man with Graves' ophthalmopathy.

J is TRBJ2-1 and V is TRBV19; TRBD1 matches 10 bases. Germline V lookup: CDR1 LNHDA, CDR2 SQIVND (reference sequence). V was clipped by 5 bases and J by 6 bases; unmatched bases: 7. This CDR3 has 15 residues. CDR3 nucleotides: TGTGCCAGTAGTTACCGGGACAGGGGCTTCAATGAGCAGTTCTTC. Translation: CASSYRDRGFNEQFF.

In its sample, this clonotype was seen many times. This chain joins TRBV6-5 and TRBJ1-2; TRBD1 aligns across 8 bases. Germline V gene sequence: CDR1 MNHEY, CDR2 SVGAGI. The CDR3 spans 16 residues. With 6 bases clipped from V and 2 bases from J, the junction kept 11 bases outside the gene matches. The CDR3, as DNA: TGTGCCAGCAGACGCGGAGGACAGGGAGGGAACTATGGCTACACCTTC. Encoded protein: CASRRGGQGGNYGYTF.

In regard to this clonotype: This likely comes from a read error, as the CDR3 has no conserved phenylalanine or tryptophan at its end. The CDR3: CASSLHRAADTQHC. The DNA of the CDR3 is TGCGCCAGCAGCTTACACAGGGCTGCAGATACGCAGCATTGT. The rearrangement links TRBV5-1 to TRBJ2-3; tentative D call: TRBD1 (6 bases). The closer fit of TRBJ1-5 to the DNA end suggests the J call may be wrong. CDR1 and CDR2 (germline): SGHRS, YFSETQ. The CDR3 length is 14 residues.

On this clonotype: This CDR3 fails to terminate in the conserved phenylalanine or tryptophan, so it likely reflects a read error. The chain links TRBV7-2 to TRBJ2-3; D remains ambiguous. Germline CDR1 is SGHTA and CDR2 is FQGNSA. Trimming left V 1 base short and J 3 bases short, with 11 bases between. The CDR3 totals 15 residues. CDR3 nucleotides: TGTGCCAGCAGCTTAGGAGGCAGGAGTACAGATACGCAGTATCTT. Protein product: CASSLGGRSTDTQYL.

The table lists this clonotype with many counts. This clone may be a read error of a much larger clone one base away. The chain couples TRBV20-1 to TRBJ2-7; D is possibly TRBD1 or TRBD2 (6 bases each). Trimming shortened V by 0 bases and J by 8 bases, and 11 bases separated the two germline ends. The V gene's germline CDR1 is DFQATT and CDR2 SNEGSKA (reference sequence). This CDR3 has 12 residues. CDR3 in DNA: TGCAGTGCTAGAGATTGGAGGGACAAGCAGTACTTC. This translates into CSARDWRDKQYF.

Worth noting for this clonotype: This may be a read error: a much more frequent sequence differs by one nucleotide. This chain connects TRBV6-5 to TRBJ2-7; tentatively, D is TRBD1 or TRBD2 (5 bases each). This CDR3 region has 14 residues. Trimming cost V 2 bases and J 2 bases, with 10 bases left between them. CDR1 and CDR2 (germline): MNHEY, SVGAGI. CDR3 protein: CASSYEVGAYEQYF. CDR3 bases: TGTGCCAGCAGTTACGAGGTGGGGGCCTACGAGCAGTACTTC.

There are many counts of this clonotype. The chain recombines TRBV6-2 or TRBV6-3 with TRBJ2-3, with 8 positions matching TRBD2. V gave up 6 bases and J gave up 0 bases; unmatched junction bases: 2. Germline V gene lookup returns CDR1 MNHEY and CDR2 SVGEGT. CDR3 length: 14 residues. In nucleotides, the CDR3 is TGTGCCAGCAGACTAGCGGTTAGCACAGATACGCAGTATTTT. This sequence encodes CASRLAVSTDTQYF.

The V and J genes are TRBV11-2 and TRBJ2-1; tentatively, D is TRBD1 (6 bases). The CDR3 contains 11 residues. The ends were cut back, 2 bases at V and 12 bases at J, with 8 bases in the middle. The germline V gene has CDR1 SGHAT and CDR2 FQNNGV. CDR3 sequence (DNA): TGTGCCAGCAGCTTAAAGGGGGTGCAGTTCTTC. As protein: CASSLKGVQFF.

On this clonotype itself: This CDR3 is missing its conserved last phenylalanine or tryptophan, likely due to a read error. The rearrangement joins TRBV9 to TRBJ1-4, with D uncertain. The CDR3 contains 13 residues. Germline-derived CDR1 and CDR2 are SGDLS and YYNGEE. CDR3 DNA: TGTGCCAGCGGTGGACTGCGGAATGAAAAGCTGTTTTTA. Translated: CASGGLRNEKLFL.

This clonotype appeared many times. V is TRBV5-8 and J is TRBJ2-5; TRBD1 aligns across 10 bases. The CDR3 has 15 residues. Per the germline V gene, CDR1 is SGHTS and CDR2 is YDEGEE. V gave up 2 bases and J gave up 4 bases; unmatched junction bases: 5. The CDR3 sequence: CASSFSGTGVETQYF. CDR3 nucleotides: TGTGCCAGCAGCTTCTCCGGGACAGGGGTAGAGACCCAGTACTTC.

This clonotype showed up just once. A junction end diverges from the germline sequence, so it may reflect a read error. V and J are TRBV7-9 and TRBJ2-1, with D perhaps TRBD1 or TRBD2 (5 bases each). Per the germline V gene, CDR1 is SEHNR and CDR2 is FQNEAQ (reference sequence). This CDR3 comprises 18 residues. As DNA, the CDR3 is TGCGCCAGCAGCCAAGACCGGGACGGGCCTAGCTCCTACAATGAGCAGTTCTTC. Protein product: CASSQDRDGPSSYNEQFF.

This chain links TRBV5-6 with TRBJ2-7; D is possibly TRBD2 (6 bases). TRBJ2-5 explains the end of the DNA better; the J call may be wrong. There are 13 residues in the CDR3. Germline CDR1 SGHDT, CDR2 YYEEEE. CDR3 nucleotide sequence: TGTGCCAGCAGCTTGGGGAGGGCTGAGACCCAGTACTTC. This translates into CASSLGRAETQYF.

By share, this clonotype counts as medium-sized (0.01 to 0.1%). The V call is TRBV15, the J call TRBJ2-1, with D tentatively TRBD1 or TRBD2 (6 bases each). This CDR3 contains 13 residues. The germline gives CDR1 LNHNV, CDR2 YYDKDF (reference sequence). Trimming took 0 bases from V and 12 from J, leaving 12 bases between them. The CDR3 coding sequence is TGTGCCACCAGCAGAGATGGGGGGCAGGGGCAGTTCTTC. It is translated as CATSRDGGQGQFF.

This clonotype was recorded many times. This chain uses TRBV4-1 with TRBJ2-7, with 7 bases identical to TRBD2. The V segment lost 5 bases and the J segment 4 bases; nucleotides outside the gene matches: 11. Germline V lookup: CDR1 MGHRA, CDR2 YSYEKL. The CDR3 consists of 15 residues. CDR3 DNA: TGCGCCAGCAGCGTTTTTAGCGGGTTCAATTACGAGCAGTACTTC. It translates to CASSVFSGFNYEQYF.

This clonotype was counted ten times or more. The chain couples TRBV5-6 to TRBJ2-1; D is perhaps TRBD2 (5 bases). CDR3 length equals 15 residues. Trimming shortened V by 4 bases and J by 0 bases, and 11 bases separated the two germline ends. CDR1 and CDR2 (germline): SGHDT, YYEEEE. The CDR3 loop is CASSVRGSSYNEQFF. The CDR3 DNA is TGTGCCAGCAGCGTCCGAGGGAGCTCCTACAATGAGCAGTTCTTC.

The gene calls are TRBV20-1 and TRBJ1-1; D ambiguous. Germline V gives CDR1 DFQATT, CDR2 SNEGSKA (reference sequence). The CDR3 is made up of 16 amino acids. The V and J ends lost 1 base and 1 base respectively, with 16 bases between them. CDR3 amino acids: CSARAGSPDKNTEAFF. The CDR3 DNA reads TGCAGTGCTAGAGCCGGTTCTCCCGACAAGAACACTGAAGCTTTCTTT.

Concerning this clonotype: Being one base from a much bigger clone, this may be a read error. The CDR3 does not close with the conserved phenylalanine or tryptophan, likely indicating a read error. The DNA is omitted, as the CDR3 cannot be located on it reliably, and the CDR3 follows TCRdb's listing. The CDR3 is CASSMVEWNEKLSL. This chain links TRBV7-9 with TRBJ1-4. The length of the CDR3 is 14 amino acids, counting both ends. The germline V gene encodes CDR1 SEHNR and CDR2 FQNEAQ (reference sequence).

The gene calls are TRBV24-1 and TRBJ2-1, with 7 bases matching TRBD2. V dropped 3 bases and J dropped 2; count of bases not matched to a gene: 0. CDR3 length: 14 residues. Germline lookup yields CDR1 KGHDR and CDR2 SFDVKD. CDR3 sequence (DNA): TGTGCCACCAGTGATAGCGGGGCCTACAATGAGCAGTTCTTC. Protein product: CATSDSGAYNEQFF.

This clonotype was seen once. Written as DNA, the CDR3 is TGCAGTGCTTCCGGGACAGCGTACGAGCAGTACTTC. Protein: CSASGTAYEQYF. The chain employs TRBV20-1 and TRBJ2-7; 7 bases line up with TRBD1. This CDR3 region has 12 residues. Germline-derived CDR1 and CDR2 are DFQATT and SNEGSKA (reference sequence). The trim removed 5 bases at V and 4 bases at J, leaving 5 bases unmatched.

This clonotype was observed many times. The chain uses TRBV5-1 and TRBJ2-7; TRBD2 agrees at 9 bases. Germline CDR1 SGHRS, CDR2 YFSETQ. J gave up 4 bases and V 2 bases, and 10 bases lay outside the gene matches. The CDR3 is 16 amino acids. The CDR3 DNA reads TGCGCCAGCAGCTTAAGACCGGCGGGAGGGAGGTACGAGCAGTACTTC. It codes for CASSLRPAGGRYEQYF.

As for this clonotype: A much larger clone differs from this one at a single base, so this may be a read error. The CDR3 does not close with the conserved phenylalanine or tryptophan, likely indicating a read error. This CDR3 reads CASSQAIGGRGWNTEAFY. In DNA, the CDR3 is TGCGCCAGCAGCCAAGCTATCGGGGGGCGCGGGTGGAACACTGAAGCTTTCTAT. V is TRBV2 and J is TRBJ1-1, with TRBD1 as a possible D gene (6 bases). The CDR3 spans 18 residues. Germline V CDR1 and CDR2: SNHLY, FYNNEI.

Many counts were recorded for this clonotype. The chain joins TRBV11-2 to TRBJ2-2; 7 nucleotides agree with TRBD1. Trimming cost V 5 bases and J 6 bases; bases outside gene matches: 12. This CDR3 region has 16 residues. CDR1 and CDR2 (germline): SGHAT, FQNNGV. CDR3 coding DNA: TGTGCCAGCAGCCGACAGGGAAGGGGTCTAGCCGGGGAGCTGTTTTTT. This gives the protein CASSRQGRGLAGELFF.

This chain connects TRBV19 to TRBJ1-1, with no clear D. Trimming shortened V by 7 bases and J by 3 bases, and 6 bases separated the two germline ends. CDR1 is LNHDA, CDR2 SQIVND, per germline (reference sequence). The CDR3 sequence is 11 residues long. The CDR3 sequence is CASTPDTEAFF. The DNA of the CDR3 is TGTGCCAGTACCCCCGACACTGAAGCTTTCTTT.

The gene calls are TRBV20-1 and TRBJ2-7; 9 bases line up with TRBD1. Germline lookup yields CDR1 DFQATT and CDR2 SNEGSKA (reference sequence). Trimming removed 5 bases from V and 3 bases from J; junction bases left unmatched: 8. This CDR3 region has 14 residues. The CDR3: CSAPRMGQGYEQYF. The CDR3 DNA reads as TGCAGTGCTCCCCGTATGGGACAGGGCTACGAGCAGTACTTC.

The chain combines TRBV7-8 with TRBJ1-1; D is possibly TRBD1 (5 bases). CDR1 is SGHVS and CDR2 is FQNEAQ in the germline V gene. CDR3 length: 13 residues. Trimming took 5 bases from V and 10 from J, leaving 17 bases between them. The CDR3 sequence: CASSRDLERGAFF. The CDR3, as DNA: TGTGCCAGCAGCCGCGACCTAGAAAGGGGAGCTTTCTTT.

The V and J genes are TRBV6-4 and TRBJ2-7, with D possibly TRBD2 on 6 matching bases. There are 13 residues in the CDR3. Per the germline V gene, CDR1 is MRHNA and CDR2 is SNTAGT. Trimming shortened V by 7 bases and J by 7 bases, and 17 bases separated the two germline ends. The CDR3 is CASTNRRGSEQYF. The CDR3 bases are TGTGCCAGCACCAACCGGAGGGGAAGTGAGCAGTACTTC.

This chain links TRBV20-1 with TRBJ2-2; the D is unclear. This CDR3 spans 10 amino acids. The germline gives CDR1 DFQATT, CDR2 SNEGSKA (reference sequence). The ends were cut back, 3 bases at V and 9 bases at J, with 5 bases in the middle. CDR3 nucleotides: TGCAGTGCTAGGGAGTGGGAGCTGTTTTTT. This gives the protein CSAREWELFF.